Listed here are 20 T cell receptor beta chains from one sample, sequenced in a study of vaccination and CD4 T cells after COVID-19. These receptors' antigens are unknown. The treatment here: approximately 9-day PBMC culture with coronavirus spike peptide pools or control peptides (ViraFEST assay). Sequenced with the Oncomine TCR Beta short-read assay was DNA taken from cultured CD4+ T cells. TCRdb reprocessed the PCR reads with MiXCR, giving one entry per CDR3 protein. The repertoire has about 3,000 distinct CDR3 sequences, 32% of them found once; the top ten carry roughly half. Sequenced sample: CD4+ T cells from blood, cultured in vitro. The receptors here all came from a human donor who had recovered from COVID-19.

This clonotype has more than one count but fewer than ten. This rearrangement joins TRBV19 to TRBJ1-4; D gene ambiguous. In germline, CDR1 is LNHDA, CDR2 SQIVND (reference sequence). The CDR3 has 11 residues. Trimming shortened V by 3 bases and J by 8 bases, and 4 bases separated the two germline ends. The CDR3 DNA sequence: TGTGCCAGTAGTATTCGCGAAAAACTGTTTTTT. Its translation: CASSIREKLFF.

This clonotype was seen a handful of times. This sequence joins TRBV11-2 and TRBJ2-3; D perhaps matches TRBD2 (6 bases). V was cut by 5 bases and J by 9 bases, with 21 bases left in between. Germline lookup yields CDR1 SGHAT and CDR2 FQNNGV. The CDR3 is made up of 15 amino acids. The CDR3 DNA is TGTGCCAGCAGCCCTGGGGCGGGTGTGGAGGGGACGCAGTATTTT. Amino acids: CASSPGAGVEGTQYF.

This clonotype has more than one count but fewer than ten. J is TRBJ1-2 and V is TRBV6-1, with 10 nucleotides matching TRBD1. Per the germline V gene, CDR1 is MNHNS and CDR2 is SASEGT. This CDR3 is 13 amino acids long. The V and J ends lost 6 bases and 4 bases, in that order; junction bases with no gene match: 2. CDR3 protein: CASRDRGGYGYTF. Written as DNA, the CDR3 is TGTGCCAGCAGGGACAGGGGGGGCTATGGCTACACCTTC.

The rearrangement joins TRBV5-4 to TRBJ2-3; 10 bases line up with TRBD2. The CDR3 spans 17 residues. V shed 3 bases and J 2 bases; nucleotides not matched to a gene: 9. The germline V gene encodes CDR1 SGHNT and CDR2 YYREEE (reference sequence). CDR3 nucleotides: TGTGCCAGCAGCTCGGGACTAGCGCGAAACCCCACAGATACGCAGTATTTT. This encodes CASSSGLARNPTDTQYF.

This clonotype was seen only a few times. The chain's CDR3 is CASSRGGGGLGDTQYF. The CDR3 nucleotides are TGTGCCAGCAGTAGAGGGGGCGGGGGGCTTGGCGATACGCAGTATTTT. The V and J genes are TRBV6-1 and TRBJ2-3; D is possibly TRBD2 (8 bases). The CDR3 consists of 16 residues. The germline V gene encodes CDR1 MNHNS and CDR2 SASEGT. Trimming took 5 bases from V and 6 from J, leaving 21 bases between them.

The chain uses TRBV5-4 and TRBJ2-7, with 7 nucleotides matching TRBD1. CDR1 SGHNT and CDR2 YYREEE come from the germline V gene (reference sequence). The CDR3 runs 14 residues. With 4 bases clipped from V and 6 bases from J, the junction kept 10 bases outside the gene matches. The CDR3 region is CASSPRGGPTEQYF. The CDR3 DNA follows: TGTGCCAGCAGCCCAAGAGGGGGCCCCACCGAGCAGTACTTC. The variable domain in full, completed from reference TRBV5-4 and TRBJ2-7, reads ETGVTQSPTHLIKTRGQQVTLRCSSQSGHNTVSWYQQALGQGPQFIFQYYREEENGRGNFPPRFSGLQFPNYSSELNVNALELDDSALYLCASSPRGGPTEQYFGPGTRLTVT.

This clonotype has more than one count but fewer than ten. The rearrangement links TRBV9 to TRBJ2-7; tentative D call: TRBD1 (5 bases). Germline CDR1 is SGDLS and CDR2 is YYNGEE. V lost 4 bases, J lost 2 bases, and 16 bases lay in between. The CDR3 runs 15 residues. CDR3 bases: TGTGCCAGCAGCCCCAGGGCCCTTTCCGCCTACGAGCAGTACTTC. This sequence encodes CASSPRALSAYEQYF.

In its sample, this clonotype is medium-sized. V and J are TRBV15 and TRBJ2-2; 7 bases line up with TRBD2. The CDR3 length is 14 residues. After removal of 1 base from V and 4 bases from J, the junction contained 0 bases not matched to a gene. Germline loops: CDR1 LNHNV, CDR2 YYDKDF (reference sequence). CDR3 DNA sequence: TGTGCCACCAGCAGAGGGGAGGGCACCGGGGAGCTGTTTTTT. Its protein is CATSRGEGTGELFF.

The sample holds a few counts of this clonotype. This chain connects TRBV30 to TRBJ2-2; D is ambiguous. CDR3 length equals 11 residues. Trimming took 2 bases from V and 10 from J, leaving 8 bases between them. Germline CDR1 and CDR2: GTSNPN and SVGIG (reference sequence). The CDR3 loop reads CAWSSAEELFF. CDR3 nucleotides: TGTGCCTGGAGTTCCGCCGAGGAGCTGTTTTTT. Combining the CDR3 with reference TRBV30 and TRBJ2-2 gives the whole variable domain SQTIHQWPATLVQPVGSPLSLECTVEGTSNPNLYWYRQAAGRGLQLLFYSVGIGQISSEVPQNLSASRPQDRQFILSSKKLLLSDSGFYLCAWSSAEELFFGEGSRLTVL.

The chain joins TRBV12-3 or TRBV12-4 to TRBJ2-2; 10 bases agree with TRBD1. J was trimmed by 5 bases and V by 10 bases; bases with no gene match: 4. The CDR3 has 13 residues. For the CDR3, the DNA is TGTGCCACCAGGGGACAGGGGACCGGGGAGCTGTTTTTT. It codes for CATRGQGTGELFF.

The gene calls are TRBV20-1 and TRBJ1-3; the D is unclear. The CDR3 runs to 15 residues. The V end lost 0 bases, the J end lost 1 base, and 10 bases lay between the germline ends. CDR1 DFQATT and CDR2 SNEGSKA come from the germline V gene (reference sequence). The CDR3 sequence is CSARDGSRSGNTIYF. In DNA, the CDR3 is TGCAGTGCTAGAGATGGGTCCCGTTCTGGAAACACCATATATTTT.

This clonotype is labeled medium-sized. The chain carries TRBV27 and TRBJ2-1; 7 nucleotides match TRBD2. The CDR3 loop spans 14 amino acids. After removal of 5 bases from V and 2 bases from J, the junction contained 3 bases not matched to a gene. Germline-derived CDR1 and CDR2 are MNHEY and SMNVEV (reference sequence). The CDR3 is CASSLADTYNEQFF. CDR3 DNA sequence: TGTGCCAGCAGTCTAGCGGATACCTACAATGAGCAGTTCTTC.

This clonotype was detected a few times. The CDR3 DNA reads as TGTGCCAGCTCACCGGGGGCAAGCCGTCCACAAACGTATAGCAATCAGCCCCAGCATTTT. This sequence encodes CASSPGASRPQTYSNQPQHF. The V gene is TRBV18, the J gene TRBJ1-5; a possible D gene is TRBD1 (6 bases). With 3 bases removed from V and 0 bases from J, the gap between germline ends came to 24 bases. There are 20 residues in the CDR3. The germline CDR1 and CDR2 sequences are KGHSH and LQKENI.

The V and J genes are TRBV6-5 and TRBJ1-5; no definite D call. The CDR3 length is 14 residues. Trimming pared 2 bases from V and 3 bases from J, leaving 8 bases between. Germline values: CDR1 MNHEY, CDR2 SVGAGI. CDR3 coding DNA: TGTGCCAGCAGTTACGGGCGGAACAATCAGCCCCAGCATTTT. This sequence encodes CASSYGRNNQPQHF.

By share, this clonotype ranks as medium-sized. The chain recombines TRBV14 with TRBJ1-2; a weak D match, TRBD1 (5 bases). Trimming pared 4 bases from V and 9 bases from J, leaving 15 bases between. The CDR3 runs to 13 residues. Germline CDR1 reads SGHDN; CDR2 reads FVKESK. The CDR3 here is CASSPTGPPRYTF. The CDR3 bases are TGTGCCAGCAGCCCGACGGGACCACCACGCTACACCTTC.

This rearrangement joins TRBV21-1 to TRBJ2-5; the table's TRBD1 call for D was not verified on the DNA. TRBV21-1 is classified as a pseudogene. The CDR3 loop spans 14 amino acids. DNA of the CDR3: TGTGCCAGCAGCAGTTGGACAAAGCAAGAGACCCAGTACTTC. As protein: CASSSWTKQETQYF.

This clonotype was recorded a few times. The rearrangement links TRBV12-3 or TRBV12-4 to TRBJ1-1, with 10 nucleotides matching TRBD1. The CDR3 is 15 residues long. V lost 6 bases and J lost 11; bases outside the gene matches: 15. The CDR3 DNA reads as TGTGCCAGCAGCCTCTGGGGACAGGGGTTCGAGGGGGCTTTCTTT. Protein product: CASSLWGQGFEGAFF.

The chain is built from TRBV20-1 and TRBJ1-5, with D tentatively TRBD1 (6 bases). The ends were cut back, 0 bases at V and 5 bases at J, with 14 bases in the middle. The CDR3 is 15 residues long. In germline, CDR1 is DFQATT, CDR2 SNEGSKA (reference sequence). Here the CDR3 reads CSARERGAGDQPQHF. The CDR3 coding sequence is TGCAGTGCTAGAGAGAGGGGGGCAGGGGATCAGCCCCAGCATTTT.

J is TRBJ2-7 and V is TRBV7-3; 9 positions match TRBD1. V lost 3 bases, J lost 3 bases, and 3 bases stayed unmatched. CDR1 is SGHTA and CDR2 is FQGTGA in the germline V gene. The CDR3 totals 14 residues. For the CDR3, the DNA is TGTGCCAGCAGCTTGACAGGGGGGAACTACGAGCAGTACTTC. Its translation is CASSLTGGNYEQYF. The full variable domain, with the rest looked up from reference TRBV7-3 and TRBJ2-7, is GAGVSQTPSNKVTEKGKYVELRCDPISGHTALYWYRQSLGQGPEFLIYFQGTGAADDSGLPNDRFFAVRPEGSVSTLKIQRTERGDSAVYLCASSLTGGNYEQYFGPGTRLTVT.

This clonotype was counted a few times. The V and J genes are TRBV6-1 and TRBJ1-6; 8 positions agree with TRBD1. Germline-derived CDR1 and CDR2 are MNHNS and SASEGT. CDR3 length equals 13 residues. J lost 13 bases, V lost 3 bases, and 5 bases had no gene match. The CDR3 protein is CASSDGQGIPLHF. For the CDR3, the DNA is TGTGCCAGCAGTGATGGACAGGGTATCCCCCTCCACTTT.